The rows below give T cell receptor beta chains drawn from one sample of a study of response to subunit inactivated influenza vaccine. TCRdb re-called the RT-PCR reads through MiXCR, storing one row per CDR3 protein. Altogether about 540,000 distinct CDR3 sequences are present, approximately 24% being singletons, with the ten largest covering 2.8%. The same data also contributed to another study, on T cells expressing NK-cell markers.

The starting material was CD4+ T cells sorted from PBMCs, obtained 11 to 12 days after vaccination. The receptors come from a middle-aged man who received an inactivated influenza vaccine. Both conserved end residues are trimmed from each CDR3. Each record gives: V gene, J gene, CDR3 protein.

>TRBV5-1|TRBJ2-5
ASSLGASGRLETQY
>TRBV12-3/TRBV12-4|TRBJ2-3
ASSLRQGGDTQY
>TRBV6-1|TRBJ2-1
ASSPPAGPEQF
>TRBV4-2|TRBJ2-7
ASSQEYEQY
>TRBV5-1|TRBJ2-7
ASSLGPHYEQY
>TRBV6-2/TRBV6-3|TRBJ2-7
ASSSYLRLAGSYEQY
>TRBV28|TRBJ1-2
ASSRIDTAEGYT
>TRBV12-3/TRBV12-4|TRBJ2-2
ASSWGTNTGELF
>TRBV10-3|TRBJ2-7
AISPNGLEQY
>TRBV7-9|TRBJ2-3
ASSSVDTQY
>TRBV27|TRBJ2-1
ASSLSSRGNEQF
>TRBV29-1|TRBJ2-7
SVDLGFTHEQY
>TRBV11-2|TRBJ2-7
ASSLVGTSGGASGNEQY
>TRBV20-1|TRBJ2-7
SAPAGSYEQY
>TRBV7-9|TRBJ2-3
ASSQGTTTDTQY
>TRBV6-1|TRBJ2-7
ASRRLAGVYEQY
>TRBV24-1|TRBJ2-1
ATSDRTSGTRSYNEQF
>TRBV11-2|TRBJ1-3
ASIRNTGSGNTIY
>TRBV3-1|TRBJ2-2
ASSHLGLAATGELF
>TRBV28|TRBJ2-3
ASTRGRDTQY
>TRBV9|TRBJ2-7
ASSESRDSYYEQY
>TRBV11-2|TRBJ2-3
ASSPRPGLAVTDTQY
>TRBV5-1|TRBJ2-7
ASSLEGGGPYEQY
>TRBV2|TRBJ2-1
ASSEGTSGGYNEQF
>TRBV30|TRBJ2-1
AWRLAGGVGEQF
>TRBV3-1|TRBJ1-2
ASSQDLGRYGYT
>TRBV28|TRBJ2-6
ASNSAPAGANVLT
>TRBV3-1|TRBJ2-7
ASSQDRVGAPYEQY
>TRBV7-2|TRBJ1-1
ASSSRDRGWGTEAF
>TRBV5-1|TRBJ2-7
ASSPGTGGGRYEQY
>TRBV9|TRBJ2-5
ASSVGLAGANQETQY
>TRBV20-1|TRBJ1-5
SARDSNQPQH
>TRBV12-3/TRBV12-4|TRBJ2-1
ASRLAGGSDEQF
>TRBV11-2|TRBJ2-7
ASSLRQLRGEQY
>TRBV6-2/TRBV6-3|TRBJ1-2
ASRSGAGRYGYT
>TRBV28|TRBJ2-7
ASSLGGVAYEQY
>TRBV6-5|TRBJ2-7
ASSYSRTVAYEQY
>TRBV29-1|TRBJ2-2
SVEDINTGELF
>TRBV20-1|TRBJ1-6
SARPGQGASGSPLH
>TRBV28|TRBJ1-4
ASTDRGKNEKLF
>TRBV11-1|TRBJ2-7
ASSWAGGARSYEQY
>TRBV7-9|TRBJ1-4
ASSSRGPTNEKLF
>TRBV20-1|TRBJ2-5
SARPGLARNVETQY
>TRBV5-1|TRBJ2-1
ASDLGTSGGNEQF
>TRBV7-7|TRBJ2-5
ASSLGGTDQETQY
>TRBV6-2/TRBV6-3|TRBJ1-2
ASRKSGFDYGYT
>TRBV10-2|TRBJ2-3
ASSESTGGGVTQY
>TRBV5-1|TRBJ2-7
ASSLKGQSAGSYEQY
>TRBV20-1|TRBJ1-6
SLYQAGTGGRSPLH
>TRBV11-2|TRBJ2-3
ASSLDMGLTGDTQY
>TRBV20-1|TRBJ2-1
SARLAGSYNEQF
>TRBV5-1|TRBJ1-5
ASSFLGEGQPQH
>TRBV7-9|TRBJ2-3
ASSFSSSDTQY